These 15 T cell receptor beta chains came from one sample sequenced in a study of PD-L1 blockade in urothelial cancer. Libraries were prepared by immunoSEQ multiplex PCR; TCRdb keeps only in-frame clonotypes and omits some of them. The sample has under 95,000 clones, under 90% seen once; the top ten hold over 13%. The time point denotes: pretreatment peripheral blood. The sample in question was PBMCs, obtained around atezolizumab (anti-PD-L1) treatment. These receptors were obtained from a man aged 55-75 years with urothelial cancer.

Only a few counts were recorded for this clone. The rearrangement joins TRBV7-9 to TRBJ1-5, with 9 bases that match TRBD1. CDR1 and CDR2 from the germline V gene are SEHNR and FQNEAQ (reference sequence). The CDR3 has 16 amino acids. V was clipped by 5 bases and J by 0 bases; unmatched bases: 5. The CDR3 bases are TGTGCCAGCAGCGGGGGGACAGGGAATAGCAATCAGCCCCAGCATTTT. Protein: CASSGGTGNSNQPQHF.

The chain carries TRBV9 and TRBJ1-6; tentatively, D is TRBD1 (6 bases). The length of the CDR3 is 15 residues. V lost 3 bases to trimming and J lost 7 bases, with 14 bases between them. Germline CDR1 and CDR2: SGDLS and YYNGEE. The CDR3 DNA is TGTGCCAGCAGCGGTGGGGGCAGCGACAATTCACCCCTCCACTTT. This translates into CASSGGGSDNSPLHF.

This rearrangement joins TRBV7-9 to TRBJ2-3; 8 bases agree with TRBD2. Trimming removed 4 bases from V and 2 bases from J; junction bases left unmatched: 17. From germline, CDR1 is SEHNR and CDR2 FQNEAQ (reference sequence). The CDR3 covers 19 residues. The DNA of the CDR3 is TGTGCCAGCAGCTACATCCCCCCACAACTAGCGGTCCTCACAGATACGCAGTATTTT. Its translation is CASSYIPPQLAVLTDTQYF.

This chain links TRBV14 with TRBJ2-7; 9 bases fit TRBD2. The CDR3 covers 14 residues. Germline V gene data show CDR1 as SGHDN and CDR2 as FVKESK. Trimming removed 1 base from V and 5 bases from J; junction bases left unmatched: 3. The CDR3: CASSQVGTSHEQYF. The CDR3 DNA follows: TGTGCCAGCAGCCAAGTCGGGACTAGCCACGAGCAGTACTTC.

This chain links TRBV7-3 with TRBJ2-3; the D gene is possibly TRBD1 (5 bases). CDR1 is SGHTA, CDR2 FQGTGA, per germline. V was cut by 5 bases and J by 2 bases, with 17 bases left in between. The CDR3 loop spans 16 amino acids. As DNA, the CDR3 is TGTGCCAGCAGCCGATCCCCCAGGGCCCTCACAGATACGCAGTATTTT. This translates into CASSRSPRALTDTQYF.

The J gene is TRBJ1-1, the V gene TRBV27, with D unclear. This CDR3 contains 12 residues. From germline, CDR1 is MNHEY and CDR2 SMNVEV (reference sequence). V was clipped by 6 bases and J by 5 bases, with 10 bases between them. CDR3 nucleotides: TGTGCCAGCAGACCCTCCGCGACTGAAGCTTTCTTT. Encoded protein: CASRPSATEAFF.

The chain has TRBV6-6 and TRBJ2-7; D uncertain. Trimming removed 5 bases from V and 0 bases from J, with 11 bases in between. The CDR3 extends over 14 amino acids. Germline V lookup: CDR1 MNHNY, CDR2 SVGAGI (reference sequence). CDR3 nucleotide sequence: TGTGCCAGCAGTACCTCGGCAGGCTCCTACGAGCAGTACTTC. It specifies CASSTSAGSYEQYF.

J is TRBJ2-3 and V is TRBV5-1; 11 nucleotides align to TRBD2. The CDR3 loop spans 16 amino acids. The V segment lost 4 bases and the J segment 6 bases; nucleotides outside the gene matches: 10. Germline V gene lookup returns CDR1 SGHRS and CDR2 YFSETQ. The CDR3 sequence is CASSTGTSGSGDTQYF. The DNA for the CDR3 is TGCGCCAGCAGCACAGGGACTAGCGGTTCTGGGGATACGCAGTATTTT.

This clone was counted a few times. The V call is TRBV27, the J call TRBJ1-1; 7 nucleotides agree with TRBD1. Germline trimming cut 5 bases from V and 8 bases from J; bases unmatched to any gene: 14. The CDR3 extends over 15 amino acids. CDR1 and CDR2 (germline): MNHEY, SMNVEV (reference sequence). CDR3 coding DNA: TGTGCCAGCAGTCTAAACCCGGACAGGTTCGGGGAAGCTTTCTTT. Amino acids: CASSLNPDRFGEAFF.

V usage is TRBV7-3 and J usage is TRBJ2-3; 7 nucleotides agree with TRBD2. Trimming removed 2 bases from V and 2 bases from J; junction bases left unmatched: 10. Germline V gene sequence: CDR1 SGHTA, CDR2 FQGTGA. This CDR3 region has 17 residues. CDR3: CASSLVGLADATDTQYF. CDR3 bases: TGTGCCAGCAGCTTAGTGGGTCTAGCGGATGCCACAGATACGCAGTATTTT.

CDR3 in amino acids: CASTNRWREVNEQFF. The CDR3 coding sequence is TGTGCCAGCACCAACAGATGGCGGGAGGTAAATGAGCAGTTCTTC. The rearrangement links TRBV5-4 to TRBJ2-1, with TRBD2 matching over 8 bases. The length of the CDR3 is 15 residues. V lost 6 bases to trimming and J lost 7 bases; unmatched junction nucleotides: 12. Germline V gene data show CDR1 as SGHNT and CDR2 as YYREEE (reference sequence).

This clone has at least ten counts. V gene TRBV6-5 combines with J gene TRBJ1-2, with 10 bases matching TRBD1. The CDR3 runs to 15 residues. The germline V gene encodes CDR1 MNHEY and CDR2 SVGAGI. Trimming removed 2 bases from V and 3 bases from J; junction bases left unmatched: 3. DNA for the CDR3: TGTGCCAGCAGTTACGCCGGGACAGGGGACTATGGCTACACCTTC. Its protein is CASSYAGTGDYGYTF.

The chain is built from TRBV10-3 and TRBJ2-3; tentatively, D is TRBD2 (7 bases). The V gene lost 8 bases and the J gene lost 1 base, with 16 bases spanning the gap. This CDR3 has 15 residues. Germline V CDR1 and CDR2: ENHRY, SYGVKD. CDR3 nucleotides: TGTGCCATCCTGGCGGGGGCGGGGGGCACAGATACGCAGTATTTT. Its translation is CAILAGAGGTDTQYF.

This clone was found a few times. The chain couples TRBV28 to TRBJ2-1; 8 bases align to TRBD1. This CDR3 is 15 amino acids long. Per the germline V gene, CDR1 is MDHEN and CDR2 is SYDVKM. Trimming took 2 bases from V and 4 from J; bases not matched to a gene: 4. The CDR3 reads CASSLTGTGYNEQFF. The CDR3 bases are TGTGCCAGCAGTTTAACCGGGACAGGATACAATGAGCAGTTCTTC.

The chain combines TRBV9 with TRBJ2-5; maybe TRBD1 (5 bases). This CDR3 spans 15 amino acids. V dropped 5 bases and J dropped 5 bases, with 19 bases sitting between them. Germline lookup yields CDR1 SGDLS and CDR2 YYNGEE. CDR3 in DNA: TGTGCCAGCAGTCAAACCATAGGGTACAGGGAGACCCAGTACTTC. Residues: CASSQTIGYRETQYF.